The 20 T cell receptor beta chains listed next were all sequenced from one sample in a study of shared clonotypes between healthy human individuals. Only in-frame clones appear in the TCRdb table, and some are missing; sequencing was by immunoSEQ multiplex PCR. The sample contains 400,000 to 500,000 clones, 75% to 85% of which appear only once. The sequenced sample was PBMCs. The receptor set was obtained from a woman aged 35 to 49 in good health. Some clones in this sample may be carry-over from other donors' samples.

The chain uses TRBV20-1 and TRBJ2-1; maybe TRBD1 (6 bases). Germline CDR1 is DFQATT and CDR2 is SNEGSKA (reference sequence). Trimming cost V 7 bases and J 13 bases, with 8 bases left between them. CDR3 length: 8 amino acids. CDR3 amino acids: CSVQGQFF. CDR3 bases: TGCAGTGTACAGGGACAGTTCTTC.

This clone was seen only a few times. Other nucleotide sequences from this sample produce the same CDR3. The genes are TRBV30 and TRBJ1-1; 7 bases fit TRBD1. Losses at the gene ends were 1 base for V and 2 bases for J; bases not matched to a gene: 10. The CDR3 contains 16 residues. Germline V gene sequence: CDR1 GTSNPN, CDR2 SVGIG (reference sequence). CDR3 in DNA: TGTGCCTGGAGTGGAGGGACGACAGGGACCAACACTGAAGCTTTCTTT. Translation gives CAWSGGTTGTNTEAFF. The full variable domain, rest sourced from reference TRBV30 and TRBJ1-1, is SQTIHQWPATLVQPVGSPLSLECTVEGTSNPNLYWYRQAAGRGLQLLFYSVGIGQISSEVPQNLSASRPQDRQFILSSKKLLLSDSGFYLCAWSGGTTGTNTEAFFGQGTRLTVV.

The chain links TRBV10-3 to TRBJ2-7; 7 nucleotides agree with TRBD2. Unmatched junction bases numbered 13, after V lost 5 bases and J lost 6 bases. The germline gives CDR1 ENHRY, CDR2 SYGVKD. CDR3 length equals 15 residues. The CDR3 coding sequence is TGTGCCATCAGTCCCTTTGCGGGAGCTTCGTTCGAGCAGTACTTC. This translates into CAISPFAGASFEQYF.

The V and J genes are TRBV6-5 and TRBJ1-2; D is unresolved. The CDR3 covers 15 residues. V lost 0 bases to trimming and J lost 5 bases, with 13 bases between them. The V gene's germline CDR1 is MNHEY and CDR2 SVGAGI. The CDR3 bases are TGTGCCAGCAGTTACTCGACCCCCCTGAATTATGGCTACACCTTC. Encoded protein: CASSYSTPLNYGYTF.

The CDR3 nucleotides are TGTGCCAGCAGCTCAGACAGGGGTTCAGATACGCAGTATTTT. Its translation is CASSSDRGSDTQYF. The chain links TRBV7-9 to TRBJ2-3; 8 positions match TRBD1. The CDR3 length is 14 residues. The junction had 4 bases not matched to a gene; V was cut back by 4 bases and J by 4 bases. CDR1 is SEHNR and CDR2 is FQNEAQ in the germline V gene (reference sequence).

This clone was seen more than once but under ten times. A read error is possible here, since a much larger clone lies one base away. The chain carries TRBV27 and TRBJ2-2, with TRBD1 identical over 7 bases. Germline V lookup: CDR1 MNHEY, CDR2 SMNVEV (reference sequence). J was trimmed by 2 bases and V by 6 bases; bases with no gene match: 6. The CDR3 extends over 15 amino acids. The CDR3 sequence is CASSLDRANTGELFF. The CDR3 DNA reads as TGTGCCAGCAGCTTAGACAGGGCCAACACCGGGGAGCTGTTTTTT.

The V call is TRBV7-2, the J call TRBJ2-5; 7 bases fit TRBD2. Germline values: CDR1 SGHTA, CDR2 FQGNSA. The CDR3 is 15 residues long. The J segment lost 1 base and the V segment lost 2 bases, leaving 4 bases of the junction unmatched. CDR3 DNA sequence: TGTGCCAGCAGCTTATGGCTAGCGGCCCAAGAGACCCAGTACTTC. It yields the protein CASSLWLAAQETQYF.

The chain couples TRBV5-3 to TRBJ2-7; tentative D call: TRBD1 (5 bases). TRBV5-3 belongs to the ORF category, with a function that is uncertain. V gave up 1 base and J gave up 5 bases, with 13 bases separating them. The CDR3 covers 14 residues. CDR3 protein: CARSLIQVTHEQYF. The CDR3 region has the DNA TGTGCCAGAAGCTTGATACAGGTAACACACGAGCAGTACTTC.

The genes are TRBV28 and TRBJ2-1; tentative D call: TRBD2 (5 bases). The V gene lost 7 bases and the J gene lost 3 bases, with 16 bases spanning the gap. The germline gives CDR1 MDHEN, CDR2 SYDVKM. CDR3 length: 15 residues. The CDR3 is CASTEAASNYNEQFF. The CDR3 DNA sequence: TGTGCCAGCACCGAAGCGGCATCGAACTACAATGAGCAGTTCTTC.

The genes are TRBV28 and TRBJ2-1; no reliable D call. CDR3 size: 14 residues. CDR1 MDHEN and CDR2 SYDVKM come from the germline V gene. V gave up 7 bases and J gave up 3 bases, with 13 bases separating them. The CDR3 protein is CASTLAAVYNEQFF. In DNA, the CDR3 is TGTGCCAGCACCCTCGCGGCAGTCTACAATGAGCAGTTCTTC.

V and J are TRBV9 and TRBJ2-7; D call uncertain. CDR3 length: 14 amino acids. V was pared by 0 bases and J by 0 bases, with 7 bases between. CDR1 SGDLS and CDR2 YYNGEE come from the germline V gene. In DNA form, the CDR3 reads TGTGCCAGCAGCGTAGGTTGGGCCTCCTACGAGCAGTACTTC. It codes for CASSVGWASYEQYF.

This clone has just one count. The chain links TRBV29-1 to TRBJ2-5; TRBD1 agrees at 9 bases. Matching the DNA end better, TRBJ2-7 makes the J call doubtful. Germline V CDR1 and CDR2: SQVTM, ANQGSEA. This CDR3 is 12 amino acids long. The CDR3 reads CSVGTGVYEQYF. As DNA, the CDR3 is TGCAGCGTTGGGACAGGGGTGTACGAGCAGTACTTC.

The rearrangement joins TRBV5-6 to TRBJ2-5, with TRBD1 matching 7 bases. The DNA matches TRBJ2-7 better at its end, which makes the J call doubtful. The germline V gene encodes CDR1 SGHDT and CDR2 YYEEEE. This CDR3 region has 15 residues. CDR3 in DNA: TGTGCCAGCAGCCCCGCCTGGGACAGAAAGTACGAGCAGTACTTC. This gives the protein CASSPAWDRKYEQYF.

This chain connects TRBV5-1 to TRBJ2-2; 9 bases are shared with TRBD2. The CDR3 length is 15 residues. Germline V gene data show CDR1 as SGHRS and CDR2 as YFSETQ. With 4 bases clipped from V and 3 bases from J, the junction kept 4 bases outside the gene matches. The CDR3 DNA reads TGCGCCAGCAGCCCAGGGACTAGCCACACCGGGGAGCTGTTTTTT. Its protein product is CASSPGTSHTGELFF.

The CDR3: CATRRVSGANVLTF. In DNA, the CDR3 is TGTGCCACCCGAAGGGTGTCTGGGGCCAACGTCCTGACTTTC. The V and J genes are TRBV13 and TRBJ2-6; D is uncertain. The CDR3 sequence is 14 residues long. CDR1 is PRHDT and CDR2 is FYEKMQ in the germline V gene (reference sequence). Trimming cost V 10 bases and J 1 base, with 11 bases left between them.

This clone appeared a few times. This sequence joins TRBV29-1 and TRBJ2-3, with TRBD1 as a possible D gene (5 bases). This CDR3 is 13 amino acids long. The germline V and J ends were trimmed by 3 bases and 2 bases, with 9 bases remaining between them. The germline CDR1 and CDR2 sequences are SQVTM and ANQGSEA. The CDR3 nucleotides read TGCAGCGTTGAGGCCAGGGCCACAGATACGCAGTATTTT. It encodes CSVEARATDTQYF.

On this clone itself: One base separates it from a far larger clone, so it is likely a read error. The chain is built from TRBV7-2 and TRBJ1-4, with D tentatively TRBD1 (6 bases). CDR3 length: 15 amino acids. From germline, CDR1 is SGHTA and CDR2 FQGNSA. The germline V and J ends were trimmed by 4 bases and 1 base, with 10 bases remaining between them. This chain's CDR3 is CASSSRGETNEKLFF. The CDR3 nucleotides are TGTGCCAGCAGCTCAAGGGGGGAAACTAATGAAAAACTGTTTTTT.

In this sample, this clone turned up a few times. Other DNA sequences from this sample encode an identical CDR3 as well. This chain uses TRBV7-2 with TRBJ2-7; 11 nucleotides agree with TRBD2. CDR1 and CDR2 from the germline V gene are SGHTA and FQGNSA. Unmatched junction bases numbered 1, after V lost 0 bases and J lost 3 bases. The CDR3 contains 15 residues. CDR3 in DNA: TGTGCCAGCAGCTTAGCGGGACTAGCGGACTACGAGCAGTACTTC. Protein sequence: CASSLAGLADYEQYF.

The gene calls are TRBV4-1 and TRBJ2-5, with D perhaps being TRBD1 or TRBD2 (5 bases each). The J call is in doubt because the DNA end fits TRBJ2-7 better. Germline lookup yields CDR1 MGHRA and CDR2 YSYEKL. There are 13 residues in the CDR3. DNA of the CDR3: TGCGCCAGCAGCCAGGGGAGAGGGGACGAGCAGTACTTC. This encodes CASSQGRGDEQYF.

This chain joins TRBV4-2 and TRBJ2-7; 9 positions match TRBD1. Germline V gene sequence: CDR1 LGHNA, CDR2 YNFKEQ. The V and J ends lost 3 bases and 2 bases, in that order; junction bases with no gene match: 2. This CDR3 is 14 amino acids long. CDR3 nucleotides: TGTGCCAGCAGCCAGGGACAGGGCACCTACGAGCAGTACTTC. Residues: CASSQGQGTYEQYF.